This TCR beta chain originates from a study of blood T cell repertoires in COVID-19 (dated by TCRdb to the early 2020s). With regard to the full study: The collaborator samples originated in the United States, Italy and Spain and spanned the acute and convalescent phases of COVID-19. Samples came from the ongoing ImmuneRACE study (first 160 participants) plus 1,254 subjects from 6 global collaborators. The material from the prospective study consisted of cDNA or gDNA derived from T cells, B-cell-depleted T cells, or PBMCs. Where available, HLA class I and class II types were obtained from metadata supplied by the sample provider rather than from assay-based typing. Subjects who had been exposed to COVID-19, were actively infected with it, or had recovered from it provided the deeply sampled blood TCRbeta repertoires that made up the dataset. The sample metadata nearly always contained a de-identified subject ID, COVID-19 status, age in years and sex. The repertoires were made available in a free public database intended to serve as a resource for research on the immune response to SARS-CoV-2.

Notes on this clone: Its antigen is unknown. No clone much larger than this one lies a single base away; base qualities are absent.

In the prospective study, participants were roughly 18 to 95 years old, resided in around 25 geographic areas of the United States, and were enrolled through a virtual design. In the prospective study, cohorts were assigned on the basis of participant-reported clinical history obtained from a screening survey and a study questionnaire. A participant counted as exposed if, within 2 weeks of entering the study, that participant had been in contact with someone who had a PCR-confirmed or clinician-diagnosed COVID-19 case. In the prospective study, mobile phlebotomists collected whole blood, serum and a nasopharyngeal or oropharyngeal swab from each participant. Additional blood draws and questionnaires over an approximately 2-month period could optionally be provided by prospective study participants. Before DNA extraction, blood samples from the prospective study were shipped at room temperature or frozen.

TCRbeta CDR3 regions were amplified from genomic DNA by means of the immunoSEQ Assay, a bias-controlled multiplex PCR. Concerning the study's data processing: Within the assay, amplification of reference gene primers was used to estimate how many nucleated cells each sample contained. Sequence reads were collapsed and filtered to measure the absolute abundance of every unique TCRbeta CDR3 rearrangement. For each sample, productive Simpson clonality was calculated as the square root of Simpson's diversity index across productive rearrangements. This immuneACCESS table, as held by TCRdb, lists in-frame sequences with V and J called but not all clones. Of the missing ones, under half trace to an unresolved V gene in checked studies; the others have no known cause. V and J calls plus clone size are reproduced from that table; the DNA served to infer D and trimming. For this sample there are roughly 190,000 clones; around 83% appear just once. The leading ten clones occupy about 3.3% of the sample.

Points the paper makes about the study in general: The quantity of clinical and demographic metadata differed by source and by participant and was supplied without curation.

Its CDR3 holds 15 amino acids, cysteine through phenylalanine. The CDR3 DNA has 45 bases and is translated from base 1. As encoded in the germline V gene, CDR1 is SGHTA while CDR2 is FQGNSA. Deletion took 5 bases off V and 3 bases off J, with a span of 17 bases between the germline ends. This sequence was found in a woman aged 25 to 39 who had been exposed to COVID-19. The sequenced material came from PBMCs or T cells enriched from blood (not recorded which). This receptor chain uses TRBV7-2 and TRBJ2-7; TRBD1 might be the D gene, on 5 matching bases. The sequenced DNA: TGTGCCAGCAGCCCCCTCGGACGTCAGGGCTACGAGCAGTACTTC. This encodes CASSPLGRQGYEQYF.